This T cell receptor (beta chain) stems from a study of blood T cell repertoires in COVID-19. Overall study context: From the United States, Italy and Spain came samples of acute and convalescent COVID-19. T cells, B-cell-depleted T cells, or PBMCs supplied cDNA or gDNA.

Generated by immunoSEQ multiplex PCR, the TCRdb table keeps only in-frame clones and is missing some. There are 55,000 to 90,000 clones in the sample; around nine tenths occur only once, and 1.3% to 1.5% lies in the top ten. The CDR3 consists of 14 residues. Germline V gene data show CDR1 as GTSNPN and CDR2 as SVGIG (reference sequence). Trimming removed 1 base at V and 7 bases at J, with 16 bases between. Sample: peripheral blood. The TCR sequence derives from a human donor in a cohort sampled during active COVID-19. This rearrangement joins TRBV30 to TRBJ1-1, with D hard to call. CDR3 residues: CAWSDPGGPGEAFF. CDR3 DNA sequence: TGTGCCTGGAGTGACCCGGGAGGGCCAGGTGAAGCTTTCTTT. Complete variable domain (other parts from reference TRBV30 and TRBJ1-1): SQTIHQWPATLVQPVGSPLSLECTVEGTSNPNLYWYRQAAGRGLQLLFYSVGIGQISSEVPQNLSASRPQDRQFILSSKKLLLSDSGFYLCAWSDPGGPGEAFFGQGTRLTVV.